The next 23 T cell receptor beta chains were all read from a single sample in a study of blood T cell repertoires in COVID-19. Only in-frame clones appear in the TCRdb table, and some are missing; sequencing was by immunoSEQ multiplex PCR. In the table there are 250,000 to 400,000 clones, about 91% of which are singletons. The source material was peripheral blood. The receptors were sampled from a woman in her 30s with COVID-19, enrolled during active disease.

V is TRBV19 and J is TRBJ2-1; possible D gene TRBD1, 5 bases. There are 15 residues in the CDR3. With 5 bases removed from V and 1 base from J, the gap between germline ends came to 12 bases. From germline, CDR1 is LNHDA and CDR2 SQIVND (reference sequence). The CDR3 region has the DNA TGTGCCAGTAGTCCCTTGGGGCTTTCCTACAATGAGCAGTTCTTC. Translating it yields CASSPLGLSYNEQFF.

V usage is TRBV7-2 and J usage is TRBJ1-2; the D gene is possibly TRBD1 (5 bases). The germline gives CDR1 SGHTA, CDR2 FQGNSA. CDR3 length equals 11 residues. V was shortened by 7 bases and J by 10 bases, with 13 bases between the two germline ends. The CDR3 protein is CASTVGATYTF. The CDR3 nucleotides are TGTGCCAGCACCGTTGGGGCCACCTACACCTTC.

The chain links TRBV27 to TRBJ2-5, with 14 nucleotides matching TRBD2. V dropped 6 bases and J dropped 5; count of bases not matched to a gene: 5. The CDR3 contains 15 residues. The germline gives CDR1 MNHEY, CDR2 SMNVEV (reference sequence). The CDR3 region has the DNA TGTGCCAGCAGGACTAGCGGGGGGGCCGGTGAGACCCAGTACTTC. It yields the protein CASRTSGGAGETQYF.

V and J are TRBV11-1 and TRBJ2-7; 9 bases match TRBD2. CDR3 size: 15 residues. V dropped 5 bases and J dropped 1; count of bases not matched to a gene: 6. Germline CDR1 reads SGHAT; CDR2 reads FQDESV (reference sequence). The DNA for the CDR3 is TGTGCCAGCAGCATTAGCGGGGGCGTTTCCTACGAGCAGTACTTC. As protein: CASSISGGVSYEQYF.

DNA for the CDR3: TGTGCCAGCATGTTGGACAGTAGGAGTCCAGGCTTCTACAATGAGCAGTTCTTC. It yields the protein CASMLDSRSPGFYNEQFF. The V gene is TRBV27, the J gene TRBJ2-1; TRBD1 is a possible D gene (6 bases). V dropped 7 bases and J dropped 3 bases, with 25 bases sitting between them. The CDR3 runs 18 residues. Germline V lookup: CDR1 MNHEY, CDR2 SMNVEV (reference sequence).

CDR3 sequence reads: CATRGSVLHSPLHF. CDR3 nucleotides: TGTGCCACTCGGGGTTCGGTTTTACATTCACCCCTCCACTTT. V usage is TRBV15 and J usage is TRBJ1-6, with no clear D. CDR1 and CDR2 from the germline V gene are LNHNV and YYDKDF (reference sequence). The CDR3 is 14 amino acids. V was clipped by 9 bases and J by 8 bases, with 17 bases between them.

This chain connects TRBV4-1 to TRBJ1-5; D remains unclear. The germline V and J ends were trimmed by 1 base and 7 bases, with 11 bases remaining between them. Germline CDR1 MGHRA, CDR2 YSYEKL. This CDR3 contains 14 residues. The CDR3 spells CASSQVGVGQPQHF. CDR3 DNA: TGCGCCAGCAGCCAAGTGGGTGTCGGGCAGCCCCAGCATTTT.

The chain recombines TRBV2 with TRBJ1-5; D gene ambiguous. V was cut by 6 bases and J by 0 bases, with 9 bases left in between. The CDR3 is 14 amino acids. The germline CDR1 and CDR2 sequences are SNHLY and FYNNEI. CDR3 in amino acids: CASRADYSNQPQHF. CDR3 sequence (DNA): TGTGCCAGCAGGGCAGACTATAGCAATCAGCCCCAGCATTTT. The full variable domain, its missing parts supplied by reference TRBV2 and TRBJ1-5, is EPEVTQTPSHQVTQMGQEVILRCVPISNHLYFYWYRQILGQKVEFLVSFYNNEISEKSEIFDDQFSVERPDGSNFTLKIRSTKLEDSAMYFCASRADYSNQPQHFGDGTRLSIL.

The V and J genes are TRBV23-1 and TRBJ1-1, with unresolved D. TRBV23-1 is treated as an ORF (open reading frame) with a function not yet certain. Trimming stripped 0 bases from V and 1 base from J, with 6 bases between. The CDR3 consists of 14 residues. This CDR3 reads CASSQSSSNTEAFF. The DNA of the CDR3 is TGCGCCAGCAGTCAATCCAGTTCGAACACTGAAGCTTTCTTT.

The chain is built from TRBV4-2 and TRBJ2-3; 7 bases map to TRBD1. J gave up 2 bases and V 4 bases, and 9 bases lay outside the gene matches. From germline, CDR1 is LGHNA and CDR2 YNFKEQ. This CDR3 region has 16 residues. CDR3 bases: TGTGCCAGCAGCCTTGAGTGGACAGGAGCCACAGATACGCAGTATTTT. It yields the protein CASSLEWTGATDTQYF.

V usage is TRBV5-4 and J usage is TRBJ1-2; possible D gene TRBD1, 6 bases. The germline V gene has CDR1 SGHNT and CDR2 YYREEE (reference sequence). This CDR3 spans 15 amino acids. Trimming took off 1 base at V and 7 bases at J, with 17 bases between the two ends. For the CDR3, the DNA is TGTGCCAGCAGCTTGCTCCCCGGACAGTTCGGTGGCTACACCTTC. Encoded protein: CASSLLPGQFGGYTF.

The CDR3: CASSLRLAGGRRTDTQYF. As DNA, the CDR3 is TGTGCCAGCAGCTTACGGCTAGCGGGGGGGCGACGCACAGATACGCAGTATTTT. The chain joins TRBV7-2 to TRBJ2-3; TRBD2 aligns across 12 bases. V gave up 2 bases and J gave up 1 base; unmatched junction bases: 7. Germline V lookup: CDR1 SGHTA, CDR2 FQGNSA. CDR3 length: 18 amino acids.

This sequence joins TRBV23-1 and TRBJ2-3, with 9 bases fitting TRBD1. TRBV23-1 is an ORF, with its function uncertain. The CDR3 is made up of 14 amino acids. V lost 8 bases, J lost 2 bases, and 5 bases stayed unmatched. CDR3 bases: TGCGCCAGCTTCCGGGACAGGGACACAGATACGCAGTATTTT. Residues: CASFRDRDTDTQYF.

This chain uses TRBV15 with TRBJ2-1; weak D call: TRBD2 (5 bases). The germline CDR1 and CDR2 sequences are LNHNV and YYDKDF (reference sequence). Trimming pared 5 bases from V and 8 bases from J, leaving 19 bases between. The CDR3 has 15 amino acids. This CDR3 is CATSLYPTPGDEQFF. The CDR3 DNA sequence: TGTGCCACCAGCCTTTACCCTACCCCCGGGGATGAGCAGTTCTTC.

This clone has only a few counts. Here the CDR3 DNA reads TGTGCCAGCAGCCGCAGACAGGGGAACACCGGGGAGCTGTTTTTT. Translated: CASSRRQGNTGELFF. The chain has TRBV3-1 (or the pseudogene TRBV3-2) and TRBJ2-2; 7 positions agree with TRBD1. Germline V gene data show CDR1 as LGHDT and CDR2 as YNNKEL (reference sequence). The CDR3 is 15 residues long. The V segment lost 4 bases and the J segment 1 base; nucleotides outside the gene matches: 3.

The rearrangement links TRBV11-2 to TRBJ2-3; TRBD2 aligns across 10 bases. Germline CDR1 and CDR2: SGHAT and FQNNGV. V shed 5 bases and J 4 bases; nucleotides not matched to a gene: 6. The CDR3 totals 15 residues. The CDR3 DNA reads as TGTGCCAGCAGCCCGGGACTAGCGTTGCCAGATACGCAGTATTTT. It is translated as CASSPGLALPDTQYF.

This sequence joins TRBV4-3 and TRBJ1-2; 8 nucleotides agree with TRBD1. The CDR3 sequence is 16 residues long. Germline V gene lookup returns CDR1 LGHNA and CDR2 YSLEER. V shed 5 bases and J 0 bases; nucleotides not matched to a gene: 8. In nucleotides, the CDR3 is TGCGCCAGCAGCAGGAACGACAGGGGCACTAACTATGGCTACACCTTC. This translates into CASSRNDRGTNYGYTF.

The J gene is TRBJ1-1, the V gene TRBV7-2; D gene ambiguous. The germline gives CDR1 SGHTA, CDR2 FQGNSA. This CDR3 contains 13 residues. Trimming left V 4 bases short and J 6 bases short, with 12 bases between. The CDR3 region is CASSSRSHAEAFF. In DNA, the CDR3 is TGTGCCAGCAGCTCGAGGTCACACGCTGAAGCTTTCTTT.

This sequence joins TRBV7-9 and TRBJ1-2; D uncertain. The CDR3 runs 16 residues. Germline V CDR1 and CDR2: SEHNR, FQNEAQ (reference sequence). Trimming removed 5 bases from V and 1 base from J, with 17 bases in between. CDR3 region: CASSLLEGDNNYGYTF. CDR3 DNA: TGTGCCAGCAGCCTGTTGGAGGGTGACAATAACTATGGCTACACCTTC.

This chain links TRBV11-3 with TRBJ2-2; TRBD1 matches 10 bases. V lost 3 bases and J lost 6; bases outside the gene matches: 1. This CDR3 is built from 14 residues. Germline V gene data show CDR1 as SGHNT and CDR2 as YENEEA. The CDR3 DNA follows: TGTGCCAGCAGCTTTGGACAGGGGGCCGGGGAGCTGTTTTTT. Translating it yields CASSFGQGAGELFF.

The count of this clone is one. The V call is TRBV7-9, the J call TRBJ2-7, with 9 bases lining up with TRBD1. Germline CDR1 reads SEHNR; CDR2 reads FQNEAQ (reference sequence). The CDR3 runs 15 residues. Trimming removed 1 base from V and 2 bases from J; junction bases left unmatched: 3. This chain's CDR3 is CASSLGGQGPYEQYF. CDR3 bases: TGTGCCAGCAGCTTAGGGGGACAGGGTCCCTACGAGCAGTACTTC.

The genes are TRBV4-3 and TRBJ1-2, with 7 nucleotides matching TRBD1. The CDR3 spans 15 residues. CDR1 and CDR2 (germline): LGHNA, YSLEER. The ends lost 3 bases at V and 3 bases at J; junction bases unmatched: 7. CDR3 DNA: TGCGCCAGCAGCCAGAACGACAGGGTATACTATGGCTACACCTTC. Translating gives CASSQNDRVYYGYTF.

This chain links TRBV28 with TRBJ1-2; D not certain. In germline, CDR1 is MDHEN, CDR2 SYDVKM. This CDR3 is built from 13 residues. Trimming left V 4 bases short and J 5 bases short, with 11 bases between. CDR3 loop: CASSYPGRYGYTF. CDR3 bases: TGTGCCAGCAGTTATCCGGGAAGATATGGCTACACCTTC.